A single sample gave rise to the 32 T cell receptor beta chains below, sequenced in a study of neoadjuvant anti-PD-1 for oral cavity cancer. Time point given: after neoadjuvant nivolumab, at surgical resection. TCRdb's copy holds only in-frame clones and misses some; the assay was immunoSEQ multiplex PCR. The repertoire has 9,700 or so clones, roughly 57% of them found once; the top ten carry almost 4.5%. Sequencing used PBMCs, obtained after nivolumab (anti-PD-1) treatment. The receptors here all came from a person between 40 and 79 years old with oral cavity squamous cell carcinoma.

This clone was detected a few times. The gene calls are TRBV5-4 and TRBJ1-6, with 8 positions matching TRBD1. The germline CDR1 and CDR2 sequences are SGHNT and YYREEE (reference sequence). The ends lost 4 bases at V and 5 bases at J; junction bases unmatched: 5. The CDR3 extends over 15 amino acids. CDR3 in amino acids: CASSPPTGDNSPLHF. Written as DNA, the CDR3 is TGTGCCAGCAGCCCGCCGACAGGGGATAATTCACCCCTCCACTTT.

The chain carries TRBV5-1 and TRBJ2-7; 8 bases agree with TRBD1. The trim removed 2 bases at V and 5 bases at J, leaving 6 bases unmatched. The germline gives CDR1 SGHRS, CDR2 YFSETQ. The CDR3 extends over 14 amino acids. This chain's CDR3 is CASSFHRGSNEQYF. CDR3 sequence (DNA): TGCGCCAGCAGCTTTCACAGGGGGAGCAACGAGCAGTACTTC. The whole variable domain, remainder taken from reference TRBV5-1 and TRBJ2-7, is KAGVTQTPRYLIKTRGQQVTLSCSPISGHRSVSWYQQTPGQGLQFLFEYFSETQRNKGNFPGRFSGRQFSNSRSEMNVSTLELGDSALYLCASSFHRGSNEQYFGPGTRLTVT.

This rearrangement joins TRBV5-5 to TRBJ2-3; 7 nucleotides agree with TRBD1. V lost 4 bases to trimming and J lost 3 bases; unmatched junction nucleotides: 11. From germline, CDR1 is SGHKS and CDR2 YYEKEE (reference sequence). This CDR3 comprises 16 residues. Written as DNA, the CDR3 is TGTGCCAGCAGCCCCCCCACAGGGGCTGTTACAGATACGCAGTATTTT. Residues: CASSPPTGAVTDTQYF.

This clone occurred a few times. The chain employs TRBV10-2 and TRBJ2-5; 13 nucleotides agree with TRBD2. This CDR3 is built from 17 residues. J was trimmed by 5 bases and V by 3 bases; bases with no gene match: 9. From germline, CDR1 is WSHSY and CDR2 SAAADI. The CDR3 protein is CASSDSSGTSGKETQYF. DNA for the CDR3: TGCGCCAGCAGTGATTCCTCCGGGACTAGCGGGAAGGAGACCCAGTACTTC.

J is TRBJ1-6 and V is TRBV30; possibly TRBD1 for D (5 bases). Germline lookup yields CDR1 GTSNPN and CDR2 SVGIG (reference sequence). Trimming shortened V by 3 bases and J by 7 bases, and 13 bases separated the two germline ends. This CDR3 spans 14 amino acids. The CDR3 sequence is CAWSGAGQNSPLHF. CDR3 coding DNA: TGTGCCTGGAGCGGGGCAGGGCAAAATTCACCCCTCCACTTT.

This chain links TRBV27 with TRBJ2-1; TRBD2 agrees at 7 bases. Germline V lookup: CDR1 MNHEY, CDR2 SMNVEV (reference sequence). The CDR3 totals 15 residues. The trim removed 6 bases at V and 10 bases at J, leaving 15 bases unmatched. CDR3 nucleotides: TGTGCCAGCAGCGGGGGAGCGGGGCCCCTTGGGGAGCAGTTCTTC. It is translated as CASSGGAGPLGEQFF.

This chain links TRBV12-5 with TRBJ2-2, with TRBD1 identical over 9 bases. There are 19 residues in the CDR3. The junction had 20 bases not matched to a gene; V was cut back by 7 bases and J by 5 bases. Germline CDR1 reads LGHNT; CDR2 reads FRNRAP. This CDR3 reads CASVDPLSPGQGATGELFF. DNA of the CDR3: TGTGCTAGTGTTGACCCCCTCTCACCGGGACAGGGAGCGACCGGGGAGCTGTTTTTT.

The rearrangement uses TRBV5-6 and TRBJ2-3; D unclear. The ends were cut back, 0 bases at V and 5 bases at J, with 16 bases in the middle. This CDR3 has 16 amino acids. The germline V gene has CDR1 SGHDT and CDR2 YYEEEE. The CDR3 sequence is CASSLAPLRSIDTQYF. CDR3 sequence (DNA): TGTGCCAGCAGCTTGGCCCCACTAAGGTCTATAGATACGCAGTATTTT. Based on the CDR3 plus reference TRBV5-6 and TRBJ2-3, the full variable domain is DAGVTQSPTHLIKTRGQQVTLRCSPKSGHDTVSWYQQALGQGPQFIFQYYEEEERQRGNFPDRFSGHQFPNYSSELNVNALLLGDSALYLCASSLAPLRSIDTQYFGPGTRLTVL.

The rearrangement links TRBV7-9 to TRBJ2-2, with D perhaps being TRBD1 or TRBD2 (6 bases each). V gave up 1 base and J gave up 5 bases, with 11 bases separating them. The germline gives CDR1 SEHNR, CDR2 FQNEAQ (reference sequence). The CDR3 has 15 amino acids. The CDR3 protein is CASSLGTGATGELFF. Here the CDR3 DNA reads TGTGCCAGCAGCTTAGGAACGGGGGCTACCGGGGAGCTGTTTTTT.

The CDR3 protein is CASAPPLERGGWAGELFF. The CDR3 DNA reads as TGTGCCAGCGCCCCCCCCCTGGAGAGGGGTGGATGGGCCGGGGAGCTGTTTTTT. The chain recombines TRBV7-8 with TRBJ2-2; D is possibly TRBD1 or TRBD2 (5 bases each). Trimming left V 8 bases short and J 6 bases short, with 28 bases between. Looked up from germline, CDR1 is SGHVS and CDR2 is FQNEAQ. The CDR3 covers 18 residues.

The chain joins TRBV19 to TRBJ2-2, with TRBD1 matching over 8 bases. CDR1 is LNHDA, CDR2 SQIVND, per germline (reference sequence). The J segment lost 3 bases and the V segment lost 7 bases, leaving 19 bases of the junction unmatched. CDR3 length: 19 residues. DNA for the CDR3: TGTGCCAGTACCTCTTTTGGCAGGGGGCGAAGGTACGACACCGGGGAGCTGTTTTTT. This codes for CASTSFGRGRRYDTGELFF.

This clone has only a few counts. This chain links TRBV6-6 with TRBJ1-2, with a tentative D call TRBD1 (5 bases). The ends were cut back, 7 bases at V and 4 bases at J, with 13 bases in the middle. CDR1 is MNHNY and CDR2 is SVGAGI in the germline V gene (reference sequence). This CDR3 comprises 13 residues. CDR3 DNA: TGTGCCAGCACCGGGACGGGACCCTATGGCTACACCTTC. It yields the protein CASTGTGPYGYTF.

V gene TRBV4-1 combines with J gene TRBJ2-2; TRBD2 is a possible D gene (7 bases). Germline loops: CDR1 MGHRA, CDR2 YSYEKL. V lost 0 bases to trimming and J lost 0 bases, with 11 bases between them. The CDR3 extends over 17 amino acids. The CDR3 loop reads CASSQDGGGANTGELFF. The DNA for the CDR3 is TGCGCCAGCAGCCAAGATGGGGGGGGCGCGAACACCGGGGAGCTGTTTTTT.

J is TRBJ1-1 and V is TRBV7-2; 9 nucleotides line up with TRBD1. CDR1 and CDR2 from the germline V gene are SGHTA and FQGNSA. J gave up 8 bases and V 4 bases, and 8 bases lay outside the gene matches. CDR3 length equals 14 residues. The DNA of the CDR3 is TGTGCCAGCAGCTCCATCATAGGGACAGGGGAAGCTTTCTTT. Translated, it gives CASSSIIGTGEAFF.

The genes are TRBV28 and TRBJ1-1, with D unclear. V was cut by 3 bases and J by 1 base, with 9 bases left in between. CDR1 is MDHEN and CDR2 is SYDVKM in the germline V gene. The CDR3 is 14 residues long. Written as DNA, the CDR3 is TGTGCCAGCAGTTTCCCTACAGAGAACACTGAAGCTTTCTTT. It is translated as CASSFPTENTEAFF. Complete variable domain (other parts from reference TRBV28 and TRBJ1-1): DVKVTQSSRYLVKRTGEKVFLECVQDMDHENMFWYRQDPGLGLRLIYFSYDVKMKEKGDIPEGYSVSREKKERFSLILESASTNQTSMYLCASSFPTENTEAFFGQGTRLTVV.

This clone was detected only a few times. The chain uses TRBV11-2 and TRBJ1-4; 8 nucleotides match TRBD1. The CDR3 covers 16 residues. The germline V gene has CDR1 SGHAT and CDR2 FQNNGV. V shed 5 bases, J shed 7 bases, and the junction held 12 bases outside the gene matches. CDR3 sequence (DNA): TGTGCCAGCAGCCCCTTGTCCAGGGGGCGCGTTGAAAAACTGTTTTTT. This translates into CASSPLSRGRVEKLFF.

This clone showed up just a few times. This chain links TRBV10-3 with TRBJ1-4; 7 nucleotides line up with TRBD1. V gave up 6 bases and J gave up 5 bases; unmatched junction bases: 6. From germline, CDR1 is ENHRY and CDR2 SYGVKD. The CDR3 consists of 14 residues. CDR3 protein: CAIRKDRTNEKLFF. CDR3 nucleotides: TGTGCCATCAGGAAGGACAGGACGAATGAAAAACTGTTTTTT.

The chain is built from TRBV29-1 and TRBJ2-7; D remains unclear. This CDR3 is 13 amino acids long. From germline, CDR1 is SQVTM and CDR2 ANQGSEA. Deletions cut 7 bases from V and 1 base from J, with 14 bases between. The CDR3 sequence: CSAWVKTSYEQYF. In DNA form, the CDR3 reads TGCAGCGCATGGGTGAAAACTTCCTACGAGCAGTACTTC.

This sequence joins TRBV7-9 and TRBJ2-1, with TRBD1 matching over 12 bases. Germline CDR1 SEHNR, CDR2 FQNEAQ (reference sequence). Germline trimming cut 5 bases from V and 7 bases from J; bases unmatched to any gene: 3. The CDR3 consists of 14 residues. CDR3 sequence: CASSGTGGRNEQFF. CDR3 nucleotide sequence: TGTGCCAGCAGCGGGACAGGGGGCCGGAATGAGCAGTTCTTC.

The chain joins TRBV11-2 to TRBJ1-1; no firm D call. CDR1 and CDR2 (germline): SGHAT, FQNNGV. This CDR3 has 14 residues. V dropped 3 bases and J dropped 3 bases, with 11 bases sitting between them. CDR3 sequence reads: CASSFTEKDTEAFF. CDR3 bases: TGTGCCAGCAGCTTTACCGAGAAAGACACTGAAGCTTTCTTT.

This clone turned up a few times. V is TRBV11-1 and J is TRBJ2-6; D is perhaps TRBD1 (6 bases). With 5 bases removed from V and 4 bases from J, the gap between germline ends came to 9 bases. The germline V gene has CDR1 SGHAT and CDR2 FQDESV (reference sequence). This CDR3 has 14 amino acids. The CDR3: CASSPRGGANVLTF. The CDR3 DNA sequence: TGTGCCAGCAGCCCCAGGGGCGGGGCCAACGTCCTGACTTTC.

The genes are TRBV15 and TRBJ2-2, with a possible D match to TRBD1 (6 bases). V lost 6 bases and J 6 bases, leaving 14 bases between the germline ends. The CDR3 is 14 residues long. In germline, CDR1 is LNHNV, CDR2 YYDKDF (reference sequence). DNA of the CDR3: TGTGCCACCAGGACAGGATTGCAACCCGGGGAGCTGTTTTTT. It codes for CATRTGLQPGELFF.

V and J are TRBV7-9 and TRBJ2-6; D might be TRBD2 (6 bases). Trimming took off 7 bases at V and 2 bases at J, with 18 bases between the two ends. Germline lookup yields CDR1 SEHNR and CDR2 FQNEAQ (reference sequence). The CDR3 sequence is 17 residues long. CDR3 region: CASTLAGGGTGANVLTF. The CDR3 bases are TGTGCCAGCACCCTAGCAGGAGGAGGGACTGGGGCCAACGTCCTGACTTTC.

The chain has TRBV28 and TRBJ1-6; TRBD1 agrees at 9 bases. After removal of 8 bases from V and 5 bases from J, the junction contained 1 base not matched to a gene. The CDR3 is made up of 13 amino acids. Germline V lookup: CDR1 MDHEN, CDR2 SYDVKM. DNA of the CDR3: TGTGCCAGCCGGGACAGGGATAATTCACCCCTCCACTTT. This sequence encodes CASRDRDNSPLHF. The whole variable domain, remainder taken from reference TRBV28 and TRBJ1-6, is DVKVTQSSRYLVKRTGEKVFLECVQDMDHENMFWYRQDPGLGLRLIYFSYDVKMKEKGDIPEGYSVSREKKERFSLILESASTNQTSMYLCASRDRDNSPLHFGNGTRLTVT.

This chain uses TRBV27 with TRBJ2-7, with 11 bases aligning to TRBD2. Looked up from germline, CDR1 is MNHEY and CDR2 is SMNVEV (reference sequence). The CDR3 contains 14 residues. The J segment lost 6 bases and the V segment lost 8 bases, leaving 9 bases of the junction unmatched. Written as DNA, the CDR3 is TGTGCCAGCGCCTCCGGGCTAGCGGGAGGCGAGCAGTACTTC. Its protein product is CASASGLAGGEQYF.

V gene TRBV6-5 combines with J gene TRBJ1-1, with D possibly matching TRBD1 (6 bases). The CDR3 is 15 residues long. CDR1 is MNHEY and CDR2 is SVGAGI in the germline V gene. Trimming removed 5 bases at V and 3 bases at J, with 16 bases between. The CDR3 here is CASSVNREADTEAFF. For the CDR3, the DNA is TGTGCCAGCAGTGTGAACAGGGAGGCCGACACTGAAGCTTTCTTT.

CDR3 loop: CASSQEGGAADTQYF. CDR3 sequence (DNA): TGTGCCAGCAGCCAAGAAGGGGGGGCTGCAGATACGCAGTATTTT. The chain employs TRBV14 and TRBJ2-3; the D gene is possibly TRBD2 (7 bases). Deletions cut 0 bases from V and 4 bases from J, with 11 bases between. Germline CDR1 SGHDN, CDR2 FVKESK. The CDR3 is 15 residues long. Together with reference TRBV14 and TRBJ2-3, the CDR3 gives the full variable domain: EAGVTQFPSHSVIEKGQTVTLRCDPISGHDNLYWYRRVMGKEIKFLLHFVKESKQDESGMPNNRFLAERTGGTYSTLKVQPAELEDSGVYFCASSQEGGAADTQYFGPGTRLTVL.

This clone was observed a few times. The chain recombines TRBV6-1 with TRBJ1-1; unclear D gene. This CDR3 spans 15 amino acids. Germline V CDR1 and CDR2: MNHNS, SASEGT. V gave up 3 bases and J gave up 6 bases, with 17 bases separating them. The chain's CDR3 is CASSDGYLLGAEAFF. CDR3 in DNA: TGTGCCAGCAGTGACGGATACCTCCTAGGCGCTGAAGCTTTCTTT.

The chain recombines TRBV5-8 with TRBJ1-2; TRBD1 matches 11 bases. This CDR3 is 15 amino acids long. Losses at the gene ends were 0 bases for V and 6 bases for J; bases not matched to a gene: 4. CDR1 is SGHTS and CDR2 is YDEGEE in the germline V gene. The CDR3 sequence is CASSLAWDRGDGYTF. CDR3 bases: TGTGCCAGCAGCTTGGCCTGGGACAGGGGGGATGGCTACACCTTC.

This clone was observed a few times. CDR3 DNA sequence: TGTGCCAGCAGCCCGATGACAGGGGCGAGTGAAAAACTGTTTTTT. This sequence encodes CASSPMTGASEKLFF. V usage is TRBV5-6 and J usage is TRBJ1-4, with 8 bases lining up with TRBD1. V gave up 4 bases and J gave up 7 bases; unmatched junction bases: 9. Looked up from germline, CDR1 is SGHDT and CDR2 is YYEEEE. The CDR3 is 15 residues long.

The chain combines TRBV7-2 with TRBJ2-3; TRBD2 aligns across 8 bases. The CDR3 is 13 residues long. V shed 9 bases and J 5 bases; nucleotides not matched to a gene: 7. Looked up from germline, CDR1 is SGHTA and CDR2 is FQGNSA. DNA of the CDR3: TGTGCCAGGCGGGAGGAGGGGGGAGATACGCAGTATTTT. Translated, it gives CARREEGGDTQYF.

V is TRBV6-1 and J is TRBJ2-1; TRBD2 agrees at 10 bases. Per the germline V gene, CDR1 is MNHNS and CDR2 is SASEGT. J gave up 3 bases and V 7 bases, and 3 bases lay outside the gene matches. This CDR3 is built from 14 residues. The CDR3, as DNA: TGTGCCAGCACTACTAGCGGGATCTACAATGAGCAGTTCTTC. Residues: CASTTSGIYNEQFF.